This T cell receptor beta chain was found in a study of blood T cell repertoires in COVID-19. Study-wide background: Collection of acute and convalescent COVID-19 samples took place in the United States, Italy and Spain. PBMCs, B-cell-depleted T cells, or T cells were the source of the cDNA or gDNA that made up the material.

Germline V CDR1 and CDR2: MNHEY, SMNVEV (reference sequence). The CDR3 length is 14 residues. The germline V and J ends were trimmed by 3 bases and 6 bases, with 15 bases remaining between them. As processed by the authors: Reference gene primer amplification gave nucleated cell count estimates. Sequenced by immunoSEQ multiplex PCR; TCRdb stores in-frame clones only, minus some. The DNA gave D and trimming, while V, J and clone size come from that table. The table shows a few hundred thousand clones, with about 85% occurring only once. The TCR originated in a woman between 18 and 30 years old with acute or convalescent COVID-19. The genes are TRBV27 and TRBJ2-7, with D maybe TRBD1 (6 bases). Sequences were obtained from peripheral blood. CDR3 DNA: TGTGCCAGCAGTTTTGTGATAGGGGGATCCGAGCAGTACTTC. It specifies CASSFVIGGSEQYF.